What follows are 31 T cell receptor beta chains derived from one specimen sequenced in a study of blood T cell repertoires in COVID-19. Repertoires were generated with immunoSEQ multiplex PCR, while TCRdb's copy carries only in-frame clones and drops some. The data contain 200,000 to 250,000 clones, roughly nine tenths of them singletons. Sequences were obtained from peripheral blood. The source is a man in his fifties or sixties with acute or convalescent COVID-19.

For this clone: This sample includes further DNA sequences coding for the same CDR3. Here the CDR3 reads CASSSGQGNTEAFF. The CDR3 DNA reads TGCGCCAGCAGCTCTGGACAGGGGAACACTGAAGCTTTCTTT. The chain is built from TRBV5-1 and TRBJ1-1; TRBD1 matches 8 bases. Trimming took 3 bases from V and 1 from J; bases not matched to a gene: 2. CDR1 SGHRS and CDR2 YFSETQ come from the germline V gene. The CDR3 consists of 14 residues.

The V call is TRBV12-3 or TRBV12-4, the J call TRBJ2-7, with D tentatively TRBD2 (6 bases). The CDR3 sequence is 11 residues long. V shed 7 bases and J shed 4 bases, with 8 bases lying between them. DNA of the CDR3: TGTGCCAGCACCGGAGGGTACGAGCAGTACTTC. This translates into CASTGGYEQYF.

This clone was found a few times. The CDR3 DNA sequence: TGTGCCAGTAGTATTTCCGGTTGGGACATCGGGCGCAATCAGCCCCAGCATTTT. The encoded protein is CASSISGWDIGRNQPQHF. The chain recombines TRBV19 with TRBJ1-5; possible D gene TRBD1, 6 bases. V dropped 3 bases and J dropped 2 bases, with 20 bases sitting between them. CDR3 length: 18 residues. Germline-derived CDR1 and CDR2 are LNHDA and SQIVND (reference sequence).

This clone came up a few times. The genes are TRBV24-1 and TRBJ2-7; 9 positions agree with TRBD1. Germline loops: CDR1 KGHDR, CDR2 SFDVKD. The J segment lost 2 bases and the V segment lost 5 bases, leaving 6 bases of the junction unmatched. CDR3 size: 15 residues. DNA for the CDR3: TGTGCCACCAGTGGAGGAAGACAGGGGGCCTACGAGCAGTACTTC. It encodes CATSGGRQGAYEQYF.

CDR3 amino acids: CASSFRGRGDGYTF. The CDR3 DNA follows: TGCGCCAGCAGCTTTAGGGGAAGGGGCGATGGCTACACCTTC. The chain recombines TRBV5-1 with TRBJ1-2; TRBD1 is a possible D gene (5 bases). Germline values: CDR1 SGHRS, CDR2 YFSETQ. The CDR3 spans 14 residues. Trimming cost V 2 bases and J 6 bases, with 14 bases left between them.

The chain has TRBV4-3 and TRBJ2-3; TRBD2 is a possible D gene (5 bases). This CDR3 contains 16 residues. The V gene lost 0 bases and the J gene lost 4 bases, with 14 bases spanning the gap. From germline, CDR1 is LGHNA and CDR2 YSLEER. The chain's CDR3 is CASSQDALVRADTQYF. In nucleotides, the CDR3 is TGCGCCAGCAGCCAAGATGCACTAGTCCGGGCAGATACGCAGTATTTT.

Worth noting for this clone: This sequence may be a read error, since a much larger clone differs from it by one base. The chain joins TRBV11-3 to TRBJ1-1; 7 bases line up with TRBD1. Germline values: CDR1 SGHNT, CDR2 YENEEA. This CDR3 comprises 13 residues. V lost 3 bases and J lost 3; bases outside the gene matches: 1. CDR3 in DNA: TGTGCCAGCAGCTTTGACAGGGACACTGAAGCTTTCTTT. Its translation: CASSFDRDTEAFF.

V gene TRBV13 combines with J gene TRBJ2-3, with 7 nucleotides matching TRBD2. Trimming took 3 bases from V and 6 from J; bases not matched to a gene: 12. Germline assignment: CDR1 PRHDT and CDR2 FYEKMQ (reference sequence). The CDR3 length is 16 residues. CDR3 loop: CASSLRVSRESDTQYF. The CDR3, as DNA: TGTGCCAGCAGCTTGAGAGTCTCGCGGGAGTCGGATACGCAGTATTTT.

The chain is built from TRBV11-1 and TRBJ2-7, with TRBD2 as a possible D gene (5 bases). This CDR3 spans 16 amino acids. Germline V gives CDR1 SGHAT, CDR2 FQDESV (reference sequence). V shed 2 bases and J shed 4 bases, with 18 bases lying between them. DNA for the CDR3: TGTGCCAGCAGCTTATCGGGAAGGCGGCCTTATTACGAGCAGTACTTC. It is translated as CASSLSGRRPYYEQYF.

CDR3 amino acids: CASSSGAGVYQETQYF. Written as DNA, the CDR3 is TGTGCCAGTAGCAGCGGGGCAGGAGTTTACCAAGAGACCCAGTACTTC. The V call is TRBV19, the J call TRBJ2-5; TRBD2 aligns across 7 bases. CDR3 length: 16 residues. The germline V gene encodes CDR1 LNHDA and CDR2 SQIVND (reference sequence). The J segment lost 0 bases and the V segment lost 6 bases, leaving 10 bases of the junction unmatched.

CDR3 DNA sequence: TGCGCCAGCAGCTTGGAAGGGGCCAATCAGCCCCAGCATTTT. Translated, it gives CASSLEGANQPQHF. The gene calls are TRBV5-1 and TRBJ1-5, with a weak D call TRBD1 (5 bases). Trimming pared 0 bases from V and 3 bases from J, leaving 7 bases between. The CDR3 runs 14 residues. The V gene's germline CDR1 is SGHRS and CDR2 YFSETQ. Drawing the rest from reference TRBV5-1 and TRBJ1-5, the complete variable domain is KAGVTQTPRYLIKTRGQQVTLSCSPISGHRSVSWYQQTPGQGLQFLFEYFSETQRNKGNFPGRFSGRQFSNSRSEMNVSTLELGDSALYLCASSLEGANQPQHFGDGTRLSIL.

This clone has just a few counts. This sequence joins TRBV7-2 and TRBJ1-5, with D maybe TRBD1 (5 bases). This CDR3 spans 15 amino acids. V was trimmed by 1 base and J by 0 bases, leaving 7 bases between them. Germline V CDR1 and CDR2: SGHTA, FQGNSA. This CDR3 is CASSLGQNSNQPQHF. The CDR3, as DNA: TGTGCCAGCAGCTTAGGACAGAATAGCAATCAGCCCCAGCATTTT.

V is TRBV7-8 and J is TRBJ2-7, with TRBD2 matching over 13 bases. This CDR3 has 18 residues. From germline, CDR1 is SGHVS and CDR2 FQNEAQ. The V and J ends lost 0 bases and 4 bases, in that order; junction bases with no gene match: 9. The CDR3 loop reads CASSLAGTSGRAIYEQYF. As DNA, the CDR3 is TGTGCCAGCAGCTTAGCTGGAACTAGCGGGAGGGCCATTTACGAGCAGTACTTC.

This sequence joins TRBV19 and TRBJ2-5; TRBD2 is a possible D gene (6 bases). V gave up 0 bases and J gave up 5 bases, with 10 bases separating them. Germline loops: CDR1 LNHDA, CDR2 SQIVND (reference sequence). The CDR3 extends over 14 amino acids. The CDR3 is CASSIDRGKETQYF. CDR3 nucleotide sequence: TGTGCCAGTAGTATAGATCGGGGGAAGGAGACCCAGTACTTC. The full variable domain, rest sourced from reference TRBV19 and TRBJ2-5, is DGGITQSPKYLFRKEGQNVTLSCEQNLNHDAMYWYRQDPGQGLRLIYYSQIVNDFQKGDIAEGYSVSREKKESFPLTVTSAQKNPTAFYLCASSIDRGKETQYFGPGTRLLVL.

This clone was detected only once. The CDR3 is CASSPPSGRNEQFF. DNA of the CDR3: TGTGCCAGCAGCCCGCCTAGCGGGAGGAATGAGCAGTTCTTC. The V and J genes are TRBV4-2 and TRBJ2-1; 11 positions match TRBD2. Trimming took 4 bases from V and 7 from J; bases not matched to a gene: 3. The germline V gene encodes CDR1 LGHNA and CDR2 YNFKEQ. The CDR3 contains 14 residues.

The chain joins TRBV6-6 to TRBJ2-5; D is perhaps TRBD1 (5 bases). V lost 6 bases to trimming and J lost 1 base, with 12 bases between them. In germline, CDR1 is MNHNY, CDR2 SVGAGI (reference sequence). This CDR3 spans 14 amino acids. CDR3 residues: CASSRDRVQETQYF. CDR3 bases: TGTGCCAGCAGCCGCGACAGAGTCCAAGAGACCCAGTACTTC.

J is TRBJ1-1 and V is TRBV7-9; D gene ambiguous. CDR3 length: 13 amino acids. V was clipped by 5 bases and J by 2 bases, with 9 bases between them. The germline gives CDR1 SEHNR, CDR2 FQNEAQ (reference sequence). The CDR3 nucleotides read TGTGCCAGCAGCCCTTCGGGAAACACTGAAGCTTTCTTT. As protein: CASSPSGNTEAFF. The entire variable domain, with the rest obtained from reference TRBV7-9 and TRBJ1-1, is as follows: DTGVSQNPRHKITKRGQNVTFRCDPISEHNRLYWYRQTLGQGPEFLTYFQNEAQLEKSRLLSDRFSAERPKGSFSTLEIQRTEQGDSAMYLCASSPSGNTEAFFGQGTRLTVV.

This clone was observed once. The chain couples TRBV20-1 to TRBJ1-3; a possible D gene is TRBD1 (6 bases). V lost 3 bases, J lost 0 bases, and 24 bases lay in between. The CDR3 extends over 19 amino acids. The germline gives CDR1 DFQATT, CDR2 SNEGSKA (reference sequence). CDR3 in amino acids: CSASFSGGAGGASGNTIYF. The CDR3 DNA reads as TGCAGTGCTAGTTTTTCCGGGGGCGCTGGGGGGGCCTCTGGAAACACCATATATTTT.

The chain uses TRBV28 and TRBJ2-7; the D gene is possibly TRBD2 (6 bases). The CDR3 loop spans 12 amino acids. Germline CDR1 and CDR2: MDHEN and SYDVKM. Between the trimmed V and J ends, which lost 6 bases and 6 bases, there was a span of 12 bases. The CDR3 spells CASRGLLREQYF. DNA for the CDR3: TGTGCCAGCAGGGGACTCCTCCGCGAGCAGTACTTC.

This chain uses TRBV5-4 with TRBJ1-4, with 10 bases matching TRBD1. The V gene end was trimmed by 3 bases and the J gene end by 8 bases; junction bases not matched to a gene: 16. Germline lookup yields CDR1 SGHNT and CDR2 YYREEE (reference sequence). CDR3 size: 18 residues. CDR3 bases: TGTGCCAGCAGCTCAACGGGACAGGGGACGGCTTGGGAGGAAAAACTGTTTTTT. Its translation is CASSSTGQGTAWEEKLFF.

The chain couples TRBV28 to TRBJ2-3, with 11 nucleotides matching TRBD2. The CDR3 has 17 amino acids. The germline V gene has CDR1 MDHEN and CDR2 SYDVKM. V lost 2 bases, J lost 2 bases, and 6 bases stayed unmatched. The CDR3 region has the DNA TGTGCCAGCAGTTTAGGGACTAGCGGATATGTCACAGATACGCAGTATTTT. Encoded protein: CASSLGTSGYVTDTQYF.

The rearrangement uses TRBV9 and TRBJ2-3; D gene ambiguous. The CDR3 loop spans 16 amino acids. The germline V and J ends were trimmed by 4 bases and 1 base, with 16 bases remaining between them. Looked up from germline, CDR1 is SGDLS and CDR2 is YYNGEE. The CDR3 loop reads CASSLRSASGTDTQYF. In nucleotides, the CDR3 is TGTGCCAGCAGCCTCCGGAGTGCCTCTGGCACAGATACGCAGTATTTT.

The chain carries TRBV19 and TRBJ1-1, with 9 bases lining up with TRBD1. The CDR3 sequence is 14 residues long. Germline trimming cut 6 bases from V and 5 bases from J; bases unmatched to any gene: 7. Germline V gives CDR1 LNHDA, CDR2 SQIVND (reference sequence). The DNA for the CDR3 is TGTGCCAGTAGCCCGACAGGGGGGCGGACTGAAGCTTTCTTT. It is translated as CASSPTGGRTEAFF. The full variable domain, completed using reference TRBV19 and TRBJ1-1, is DGGITQSPKYLFRKEGQNVTLSCEQNLNHDAMYWYRQDPGQGLRLIYYSQIVNDFQKGDIAEGYSVSREKKESFPLTVTSAQKNPTAFYLCASSPTGGRTEAFFGQGTRLTVV.

The chain links TRBV13 to TRBJ1-5, with D perhaps matching TRBD1 (5 bases). The V end lost 2 bases, the J end lost 0 bases, and 5 bases lay between the germline ends. CDR3 size: 14 residues. CDR1 and CDR2 (germline): PRHDT, FYEKMQ (reference sequence). Written as DNA, the CDR3 is TGTGCCAGCAGCTTAAGGGGTAGCAATCAGCCCCAGCATTTT. Amino acids: CASSLRGSNQPQHF.

The CDR3 coding sequence is TGTGCCTGGATCCTAAGGGGAGGGGACACTGAAGCTTTCTTT. It encodes CAWILRGGDTEAFF. V gene TRBV30 combines with J gene TRBJ1-1, with D possibly being TRBD1 (5 bases). CDR1 and CDR2 from the germline V gene are GTSNPN and SVGIG (reference sequence). The CDR3 loop spans 14 amino acids. Between the trimmed V and J ends, which lost 4 bases and 3 bases, there was a span of 15 bases.

The CDR3 coding sequence is TGTGCCAGCAGCCAATATGACTTAAACCTAAACACCGGGGAGCTGTTTTTT. Its translation: CASSQYDLNLNTGELFF. The chain links TRBV7-8 to TRBJ2-2; D not certain. Trimming left V 5 bases short and J 2 bases short, with 18 bases between. CDR1 is SGHVS and CDR2 is FQNEAQ in the germline V gene. CDR3 length: 17 amino acids.

The chain uses TRBV4-3 and TRBJ2-7; TRBD2 is a possible D gene (5 bases). The CDR3 is 17 residues long. Germline values: CDR1 LGHNA, CDR2 YSLEER. Trimming pared 0 bases from V and 0 bases from J, leaving 15 bases between. The DNA for the CDR3 is TGCGCCAGCAGCCAAGATGCCTGGACTGAGAGCTCCTACGAGCAGTACTTC. Protein product: CASSQDAWTESSYEQYF.

This clone was seen more than once but under ten times. This chain links TRBV4-3 with TRBJ1-2, with D unresolved. Germline V gene lookup returns CDR1 LGHNA and CDR2 YSLEER. The CDR3 spans 15 residues. The V end was cut by 0 bases, the J end by 4 bases, with 12 bases between. CDR3 in amino acids: CASSQDYRTPYGYTF. CDR3 coding DNA: TGCGCCAGCAGCCAAGATTACCGGACTCCCTATGGCTACACCTTC.

The gene calls are TRBV13 and TRBJ1-6; 7 bases are a match to TRBD1. Germline V gives CDR1 PRHDT, CDR2 FYEKMQ (reference sequence). This CDR3 is 15 amino acids long. The V gene end was trimmed by 2 bases and the J gene end by 8 bases; junction bases not matched to a gene: 6. The CDR3 sequence: CASSLLGTEDSPLHF. In nucleotides, the CDR3 is TGTGCCAGCAGCTTACTTGGGACAGAGGATTCACCCCTCCACTTT.

The V and J genes are TRBV6-6 and TRBJ2-5; perhaps TRBD2 as D (6 bases). There are 14 residues in the CDR3. Trimming stripped 2 bases from V and 2 bases from J, with 9 bases between. Looked up from germline, CDR1 is MNHNY and CDR2 is SVGAGI (reference sequence). The DNA of the CDR3 is TGTGCCAGCAGTTACGACGGGAGACAAGAGACCCAGTACTTC. Protein: CASSYDGRQETQYF.

V gene TRBV11-1 combines with J gene TRBJ2-7; 11 bases align to TRBD2. The trim removed 1 base at V and 7 bases at J, leaving 9 bases unmatched. The germline gives CDR1 SGHAT, CDR2 FQDESV (reference sequence). The CDR3 is made up of 16 amino acids. CDR3 sequence reads: CASSLGFMTSGIEQYF. CDR3 coding DNA: TGTGCCAGCAGCTTAGGTTTTATGACTAGCGGGATTGAGCAGTACTTC.